One and the same sample provided the 24 T cell receptor beta chains below, sequenced in a study of blood T cell repertoires in COVID-19. The table came from immunoSEQ multiplex PCR; TCRdb's copy has only in-frame clones and leaves some out. The sample lists 350,000 to 450,000 clones; around 85% were seen once. The sample taken for sequencing was peripheral blood. The receptors originated from a woman younger than 35 with acute or convalescent COVID-19.

The chain uses TRBV21-1 and TRBJ1-2; the table's D call of TRBD1 was not tested on the DNA. TRBV21-1 is a documented pseudogene. This CDR3 has 14 amino acids. This chain's CDR3 is CASSKGPTGKGYTF. CDR3 DNA: TGTGCCAGCAGCAAAGGGCCGACAGGGAAAGGCTACACCTTC.

This clone is a singleton in its sample. The chain carries TRBV6-2 or TRBV6-3 and TRBJ2-7, with no clear D. Germline loops: CDR1 MNHEY, CDR2 SVGEGT. This CDR3 contains 12 residues. Trimming removed 6 bases from V and 0 bases from J, with 6 bases in between. CDR3 protein: CASSPLSYEQYF. The CDR3 region has the DNA TGTGCCAGCAGCCCACTCTCCTACGAGCAGTACTTC.

The chain joins TRBV28 to TRBJ2-7; D is perhaps TRBD1 (7 bases). V was pared by 8 bases and J by 4 bases, with 30 bases between. Germline CDR1 reads MDHEN; CDR2 reads SYDVKM. This CDR3 has 18 residues. The CDR3 spells CASPPRQGERSGPYEQYF. CDR3 sequence (DNA): TGTGCCAGCCCCCCCAGGCAGGGGGAACGTAGCGGCCCTTACGAGCAGTACTTC.

V is TRBV12-5 and J is TRBJ2-3, with 10 bases matching TRBD2. CDR1 is LGHNT, CDR2 FRNRAP, per germline. CDR3 length: 17 residues. V was pared by 2 bases and J by 1 base, with 6 bases of the junction left unmatched. The CDR3 DNA follows: TGTGCTAGTGGTTTGTCAGCGGGAGGGTGGGGCACAGATACGCAGTATTTT. Residues: CASGLSAGGWGTDTQYF.

The V call is TRBV9, the J call TRBJ2-7; 7 bases align to TRBD1. The V segment lost 3 bases and the J segment 0 bases; nucleotides outside the gene matches: 6. The CDR3 consists of 15 residues. Germline V gene data show CDR1 as SGDLS and CDR2 as YYNGEE. DNA for the CDR3: TGTGCCAGCAGCGACAGGGGCCGCAGCTCCTACGAGCAGTACTTC. The encoded protein is CASSDRGRSSYEQYF.

This clone showed up just a few times. CDR3 nucleotides: TGTGCCAGCAGCCAAGTGAGTTTGACGGGGGGCATCAATGAGCAGTTCTTC. Amino acids: CASSQVSLTGGINEQFF. This rearrangement joins TRBV4-2 to TRBJ2-1; a weak D match, TRBD2 (7 bases). CDR3 length: 17 residues. The germline V gene encodes CDR1 LGHNA and CDR2 YNFKEQ. V lost 1 base and J lost 6, with 19 bases in between.

The chain couples TRBV4-2 to TRBJ2-7; weak D call: TRBD2 (6 bases). CDR1 LGHNA and CDR2 YNFKEQ come from the germline V gene. Trimming removed 1 base at V and 3 bases at J, with 7 bases between. The CDR3 sequence is 13 residues long. DNA for the CDR3: TGTGCCAGCAGCCAAGGGGGAGGCTACGAGCAGTACTTC. It is translated as CASSQGGGYEQYF.

The rearrangement uses TRBV10-1 and TRBJ1-1; a possible D gene is TRBD1 (5 bases). Trimming pared 2 bases from V and 5 bases from J, leaving 15 bases between. This CDR3 region has 15 residues. Germline CDR1 WNHNN, CDR2 SYGVQD (reference sequence). The CDR3 sequence: CASSELRGSGTEAFF. CDR3 sequence (DNA): TGCGCCAGCAGTGAGCTTCGGGGGAGTGGGACTGAAGCTTTCTTT.

Comments on this clone: Other DNA sequences within the sample encode an identical CDR3. The rearrangement links TRBV18 to TRBJ2-2; D is ambiguous. Between the trimmed V and J ends, which lost 4 bases and 3 bases, there was a span of 9 bases. This CDR3 contains 14 residues. Germline CDR1 is KGHSH and CDR2 is LQKENI. Written as DNA, the CDR3 is TGTGCCAGCTCACTGGGCACCGACACCGGGGAGCTGTTTTTT. This codes for CASSLGTDTGELFF.

A word on this clone: The identical CDR3 is also encoded by other nucleotide sequences in the sample. V gene TRBV9 combines with J gene TRBJ2-3, with no clear D. Deletions cut 3 bases from V and 0 bases from J, with 8 bases between. The germline V gene encodes CDR1 SGDLS and CDR2 YYNGEE. CDR3 length equals 14 residues. In DNA form, the CDR3 reads TGTGCCAGCAGCGGAGAGTCTAGCACAGATACGCAGTATTTT. Its protein is CASSGESSTDTQYF. Together with reference TRBV9 and TRBJ2-3, the CDR3 gives the full variable domain: DSGVTQTPKHLITATGQRVTLRCSPRSGDLSVYWYQQSLDQGLQFLIQYYNGEERAKGNILERFSAQQFPDLHSELNLSSLELGDSALYFCASSGESSTDTQYFGPGTRLTVL.

The rearrangement links TRBV20-1 to TRBJ1-1; D gene uncertain. The CDR3 contains 11 residues. The V gene lost 1 base and the J gene lost 3 bases, with 3 bases spanning the gap. Germline assignment: CDR1 DFQATT and CDR2 SNEGSKA (reference sequence). The CDR3 sequence: CSARADTEAFF. CDR3 in DNA: TGCAGTGCTAGAGCGGACACTGAAGCTTTCTTT.

V and J are TRBV19 and TRBJ2-2; D is uncertain. The CDR3 is 14 amino acids. V lost 5 bases to trimming and J lost 2 bases, with 9 bases between them. Germline CDR1 is LNHDA and CDR2 is SQIVND (reference sequence). The CDR3 nucleotides read TGTGCCAGTAGTGCTCAGATAAACACCGGGGAGCTGTTTTTT. Encoded protein: CASSAQINTGELFF.

DNA for the CDR3: TGTGCCAGTAGTCGGGACAGGTCCTACGAGCAGTACTTC. Its protein is CASSRDRSYEQYF. The chain carries TRBV19 and TRBJ2-7; 8 bases agree with TRBD1. The V gene end was trimmed by 5 bases and the J gene end by 1 base; junction bases not matched to a gene: 1. Germline assignment: CDR1 LNHDA and CDR2 SQIVND (reference sequence). The CDR3 covers 13 residues. Variable domain in full (rest from reference TRBV19 and TRBJ2-7): DGGITQSPKYLFRKEGQNVTLSCEQNLNHDAMYWYRQDPGQGLRLIYYSQIVNDFQKGDIAEGYSVSREKKESFPLTVTSAQKNPTAFYLCASSRDRSYEQYFGPGTRLTVT.

V gene TRBV7-8 combines with J gene TRBJ1-5; perhaps TRBD1 as D (6 bases). The V gene's germline CDR1 is SGHVS and CDR2 FQNEAQ. V gave up 6 bases and J gave up 2 bases, with 17 bases separating them. CDR3 size: 16 residues. This chain's CDR3 is CASSHDRIGRNQPQHF. For the CDR3, the DNA is TGTGCCAGCAGTCACGACAGGATAGGTCGCAATCAGCCCCAGCATTTT.

A single count supports this clone. This chain links TRBV10-2 with TRBJ1-6, with TRBD1 as a possible D gene (6 bases). Germline CDR1 reads WSHSY; CDR2 reads SAAADI. The CDR3 sequence is 15 residues long. The ends were cut back, 2 bases at V and 7 bases at J, with 12 bases in the middle. CDR3 protein: CASSEGAGVNSPLHF. The CDR3, as DNA: TGCGCCAGCAGTGAGGGGGCAGGGGTCAATTCACCCCTCCACTTT.

This rearrangement joins TRBV19 to TRBJ1-1; TRBD1 is a possible D gene (6 bases). V lost 9 bases, J lost 3 bases, and 14 bases lay in between. The CDR3 is made up of 13 amino acids. Germline V gene data show CDR1 as LNHDA and CDR2 as SQIVND (reference sequence). Written as DNA, the CDR3 is TGTGCCAGCCAAACAGGGACCCACACTGAAGCTTTCTTT. Residues: CASQTGTHTEAFF.

Regarding this clone: Other DNA sequences from this sample encode an identical CDR3 as well. This sequence joins TRBV3-1 (or the pseudogene TRBV3-2) and TRBJ2-7; D not resolved. This CDR3 is built from 12 residues. The V and J ends lost 4 bases and 0 bases respectively, with 4 bases between them. Germline V gene sequence: CDR1 LGHDT, CDR2 YNNKEL (reference sequence). The CDR3: CASSPSSYEQYF. CDR3 bases: TGTGCCAGCAGCCCGAGCTCCTACGAGCAGTACTTC.

The chain joins TRBV29-1 to TRBJ2-7; D uncertain. The CDR3 spans 11 residues. Germline lookup yields CDR1 SQVTM and CDR2 ANQGSEA. With 0 bases removed from V and 3 bases from J, the gap between germline ends came to 3 bases. This CDR3 reads CSVEDLYEQYF. CDR3 nucleotides: TGCAGCGTTGAAGATCTCTACGAGCAGTACTTC.

The V call is TRBV6-2 or TRBV6-3, the J call TRBJ1-2; 9 bases match TRBD1. The V segment lost 2 bases and the J segment 6 bases; nucleotides outside the gene matches: 7. Germline CDR1 and CDR2: MNHEY and SVGEGT. The CDR3 is made up of 15 amino acids. The CDR3 nucleotides are TGTGCCAGCAGTTACACAGGACAGGGGTTGAATGGCTACACCTTC. Translation gives CASSYTGQGLNGYTF.

The V and J genes are TRBV10-3 and TRBJ1-1, with 12 bases that match TRBD1. With V trimmed by 5 bases and J by 5 bases, 3 bases remained unmatched. CDR1 and CDR2 (germline): ENHRY, SYGVKD. The CDR3 totals 14 residues. The chain's CDR3 is CAISPGQGATEAFF. Written as DNA, the CDR3 is TGTGCCATCAGTCCGGGACAGGGGGCTACTGAAGCTTTCTTT.

J is TRBJ1-4 and V is TRBV18; D not resolved. V was pared by 3 bases and J by 4 bases, with 12 bases between. The CDR3 extends over 15 amino acids. Germline-derived CDR1 and CDR2 are KGHSH and LQKENI. DNA of the CDR3: TGTGCCAGCTCACCCCTTGACAATTATAATGAAAAACTGTTTTTT. This gives the protein CASSPLDNYNEKLFF.

V gene TRBV6-4 combines with J gene TRBJ2-2; 9 bases match TRBD1. CDR3 size: 14 residues. Looked up from germline, CDR1 is MRHNA and CDR2 is SNTAGT. V lost 6 bases to trimming and J lost 6 bases; unmatched junction nucleotides: 5. Here the CDR3 DNA reads TGTGCCAGCAGCAGGACAGGGGAGTCCGGGGAGCTGTTTTTT. It codes for CASSRTGESGELFF.

The chain links TRBV10-3 to TRBJ1-5; the D gene is possibly TRBD1 (5 bases). Germline loops: CDR1 ENHRY, CDR2 SYGVKD. V lost 10 bases, J lost 5 bases, and 12 bases lay in between. The CDR3 has 12 amino acids. CDR3 sequence (DNA): TGTGCCACCCAGGGATCCTATCAGCCCCAGCATTTT. It specifies CATQGSYQPQHF.

The chain carries TRBV10-1 and TRBJ2-7, with 9 bases that match TRBD1. The germline gives CDR1 WNHNN, CDR2 SYGVQD (reference sequence). V was clipped by 8 bases and J by 6 bases; unmatched bases: 11. This CDR3 contains 14 residues. The CDR3 sequence is CASSRGTGSLEQYF. CDR3 coding DNA: TGCGCCAGCTCGCGAGGGACAGGGTCCCTCGAGCAGTACTTC.